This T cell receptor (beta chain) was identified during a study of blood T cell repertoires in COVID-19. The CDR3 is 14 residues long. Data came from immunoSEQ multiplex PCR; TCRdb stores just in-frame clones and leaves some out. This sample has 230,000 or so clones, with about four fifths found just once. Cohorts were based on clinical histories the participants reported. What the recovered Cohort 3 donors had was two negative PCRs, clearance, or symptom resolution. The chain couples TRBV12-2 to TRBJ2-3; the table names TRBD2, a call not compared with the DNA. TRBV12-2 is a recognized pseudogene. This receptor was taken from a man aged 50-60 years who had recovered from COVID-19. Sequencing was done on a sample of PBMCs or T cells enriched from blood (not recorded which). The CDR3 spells CASRLLTSSDTQYF. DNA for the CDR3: TGTGCAAGTCGCTTATTGACTAGCTCAGATACGCAGTATTTT.